This TCR beta chain derives from a study of cytomegalovirus exposure and HLA in healthy donors (TCRdb year 2017). For the wider study: An earlier analysis of some 600 of the donors reported 276 Gb of sequence data and 117 million unique TCR beta sequences obtained from around 190 million T cells. A later analysis re-examined previously published TCR beta repertoires from over 500 donors and added high-resolution HLA genotyping to investigate patterns of TCR occurrence. An early release that covered about 640 HLA-typed donors contained 250 to 350 gigabases of sequencing data and around 85 million unique TCR sequences. Along with the roughly 610-subject first cohort, a separate validation cohort of some 130 different subjects was used. Rather than using new phenotypic data, the later analysis identified candidate immune exposures from TCR beta sequences and from how often those sequences occurred across donors. Donor age, sex, ethnicity and CMV serostatus were compiled alongside the repertoire data. Typing coverage differed by locus: A, B, C, DRB1 and DQB1 were typed in about 629-640 donors, DQA1 in 522, DPA1 in some 570, and DPB1 in 400 to 490. Every repertoire in the discovery cohort had been generated on one and the same sequencing platform. On average, around 240,000 unique TCR beta nucleotide sequences were sequenced per donor among a few hundred genotyped donors of the cohort, with around 19% of those sequences being non-productive. The aim of the study was to test whether cataloging public T cell receptors could identify signatures of past pathogen exposure. About five DR-DQ haplotypes were treated as single units for association and clustering because of strong linkage in the cohort. In a later genetic analysis, genome-wide SNP genotypes for about 65% of the roughly 700 donors were used, and that subset was treated as a discovery cohort. The genetic ancestry cluster associated with self-reported Caucasian donors included 81% of the roughly 400 genotyped donors. The study combined high-throughput TCR immunosequencing, statistical association of individual TCRs with disease status, and machine learning to predict cytomegalovirus infection status. HLA typing included class I and class II loci at four-digit resolution. The study profiled the T cell repertoires of 666 subjects by immunosequencing and related them to cytomegalovirus serostatus. In an earlier analysis of a few hundred of the donors, high-throughput TCR beta sequencing was used to judge whether each TCR beta V gene segment behaved as functional or pseudogenic. Study-wide findings and limitations: The classifier was reported to diagnose cytomegalovirus status with high specificity and sensitivity in both the original and validation cohorts. In a later analysis, HLA-associated TCR beta chains were found to be more clonally expanded and to have lower generation probabilities than equally common non-associated chains. Because some donors lacked HLA typing at each locus, the association tests relied only on the typed subset. The authors suggested that the approach could potentially be generalized to other disease states and immunological phenotypes. A further reported finding was that TCR beta sequences accurately predicted the HLA-A and HLA-B alleles for most subjects in the first cohort. In a later genetic analysis, a missense DCLRE1C variant was associated with V-gene and J-gene trimming of TCR beta chains, and the association was replicated in an independent cohort. A later analysis associated 15,000 to 20,000 TCR beta sequences with specific HLA alleles at a false discovery rate of 0.05. Sequencing depth was assumed to be roughly uniform across donors in the presence/absence analyses, though that assumption may not hold. Most TCR sequences were seen in very few donors, while some public TCRs were found in many individuals. Compared with the approximately 670-donor mean, donors in an Asian-associated ancestry cluster had fewer N-insertions in productive TCRs, according to a later genetic analysis. A later analysis found that most CMV-associated TCR beta chains appeared HLA-restricted, with HLA associations seemingly driven largely by CMV exposure. A later analysis reported that several top co-occurrence clusters appeared linked to parvovirus B19, influenza, CMV and Epstein-Barr virus. A cluster of highly shared sequence variants was judged likely to be a technical artifact of the sequencing pipeline. CMV serostatus was the only immune exposure information available for the cohort. In an earlier analysis of approximately 600 of the donors, most TCR beta V segments were observed in productive rearrangements about 90% or about 30% of the time, broadly matching IMGT annotations. The study gave a list of under 200 TCR beta chains associated with cytomegalovirus. In this cohort, only TCR beta chains were sequenced, and detectable features were limited by the absence of alpha or paired-chain data. Approximately 16 rarely observed V segments, including chromosome 9 orphons, were excluded from the earlier analysis of some 590 of the donors because counts were too low. Strong co-occurrence of HLA alleles, especially DR and DQ, made assigning TCR associations to individual alleles difficult. In a later analysis, the rate of TCR association differed among HLA loci, with DRB1 alleles having the most associated TCRs and HLA-C alleles having the fewest. Linkage disequilibrium might explain the correlated functional status among segregating V segments, but an unknown experimental factor could not be ruled out. Three of the identified cytomegalovirus-associated TCR beta chains were confirmed in vitro to be specific for cytomegalovirus antigens. Some IMGT-functional V segments, including TRBV6-2 and TRBV6-3, could not be told apart with the 87-base-pair reads, so those segments were excluded.

Library construction relied on the immunoSEQ multiplex PCR assay. For the multiplex PCR, a mixture combining 60 forward primers for TCR Vbeta segments and 13 reverse primers for TCR Jbeta segments was used. Amplification of the CDR3 region of rearranged TCR beta genes was performed with a multiplex PCR assay on genomic DNA. On the Illumina HiSeq System, the amplified TCR beta libraries were sequenced as 87-base-pair reads. The authors' pipeline ran thus. A later analysis counted about 80 million unique TCR beta chains across the 550 to 700 repertoires, and around 9.9 million of these chains were shared by at least two donors. To remove PCR and sequencing errors, raw reads were error-corrected and collapsed into unique sequences using a nearest-neighbor algorithm that merged closely related sequences. To assign V, D and J gene segments, CDR3 sequences were aligned to IMGT reference sequences. For a sequence to be retained, a match of at least six nucleotides was required to both a V gene segment and a J gene segment. Rearrangements were called productive when the CDR3 lacked stop codons and stayed in frame with V and J; all others were non-productive. Following IMGT convention, CDR3 was defined as the stretch from the second conserved V-encoded cysteine to the conserved J-encoded phenylalanine. The earlier analysis of some 600 of the donors excluded sequences that lacked an unambiguous match to a single V gene segment. In an earlier analysis of approximately 500 of the donors, a V segment was called functional when productive rearrangements were above 56.7%, and segregating when the standard deviation between donors exceeded 5%. A statistical classification framework was built to diagnose cytomegalovirus status from the catalog of TCR beta chain sequences. A later analysis assigned V and J genes by comparing TCR nucleotide sequences with IMGT/GENE-DB human TR gene sequences. Using the TCRdist pipeline, a later analysis assigned CDR3 sequences along with most-parsimonious VDJ recombination scenarios. A later analysis defined each TCR beta chain by its CDR3 amino acid sequence plus V-gene family, and excluded reads lacking a unique V-gene family. As a way to deal with suspected cross-contamination and a sequencing artifact, a later analysis dropped more than 500 nucleotide sequences that were highly shared and had low generation probability. In a later analysis, a clonal expansion index was calculated for each public chain from normalized within-repertoire ranks of inferred template counts. In a later analysis, generation probabilities were computed using a VDJ recombination model fitted to out-of-frame rearrangements, and the results were checked against IGoR. A later analysis scored TCR-TCR, TCR-HLA and TCR-CMV co-occurrence with hypergeometric tests, applying a repertoire-size bias correction to TCR pairs. A later analysis estimated false discovery rates by permuting HLA or CMV assignments 20 times. A later analysis grouped co-occurring TCRs with DBSCAN, adding TCRdist sequence similarity when clustering within HLA-allele-positive subsets. Co-occurrence clustering excluded repertoires with fewer than 30,000 or more than 120,000 public chains, plus five with anomalous nucleotide sharing. TCRdb re-hosts the immuneACCESS table, in-frame sequences only. Its copies lack some clones; in the studies checked, an unresolved V gene accounts for under half of them, and the cause for the rest is not known. The DNA gave D and trimming, while V, J and clone size come from that table. This sample has about 230,000 clones in its table, and just over 75% of those were observed once. Less than 3% of the sample belongs to the ten largest clones.

The cohort comprised some 730 healthy bone marrow donors. At the time of sampling, every cohort member was nominally healthy, though immune exposures that went unrecorded were likely present. The donor tested CMV seropositive and was one of the 289 seropositive cohort members. Every donor gave a peripheral blood sample, and the peripheral blood mononuclear cells from that sample were used for TCR beta sequencing. The Qiagen DNeasy Blood Extraction Kit was used to extract genomic DNA from the blood cell samples. A remark on this clone: The antigen this receptor binds is unknown. No much larger clone is present one base from it, and per-base qualities are unavailable.

Spanning cysteine to phenylalanine, the CDR3 consists of 16 amino acids. CDR3 DNA is the only sequence kept; it has 48 bases, read in frame from the first base. The germline V gene yields SGHDT for CDR1 and YYEEEE for CDR2. Between the V and J ends, shortened by 4 bases and 1 base respectively, the junction contains 15 bases. Sequencing used PBMCs. The chain employs TRBV5-6 and TRBJ1-5; TRBD1 is a weak D gene call, 6 bases matching. This TCR derives from a woman aged 55-69 years in good health and CMV-seropositive. The sequenced DNA: TGTGCCAGCAGCCTTACAGGGATTCGGAGCAATCAGCCCCAGCATTTT. Its translation reads: CASSLTGIRSNQPQHF.